The 29 T cell receptor beta chains presented below share a single source sample, sequenced in a study of siplizumab effects on memory and regulatory T cells. Clones were sequenced by immunoSEQ multiplex PCR, and TCRdb holds only the in-frame ones, with some missing. The data contain over 45,000 clones, around 97% of them singletons. The specimen was naive CD8+ T cells sorted from blood. The receptors were gathered from a human donor in good health.

This clone has just one count. The V and J genes are TRBV18 and TRBJ2-3; TRBD1 or TRBD2 may be the D gene (6 bases each). Germline loops: CDR1 KGHSH, CDR2 LQKENI. The CDR3 is 14 residues long. Trimming left V 7 bases short and J 4 bases short, with 15 bases between. CDR3 sequence reads: CASFGGHAADTQYF. The CDR3 DNA sequence: TGTGCCAGCTTCGGGGGCCATGCCGCAGATACGCAGTATTTT. The full variable domain, with the rest looked up from reference TRBV18 and TRBJ2-3, is NAGVMQNPRHLVRRRGQEARLRCSPMKGHSHVYWYRQLPEEGLKFMVYLQKENIIDESGMPKERFSAEFPKEGPSILRIQQVVRGDSAAYFCASFGGHAADTQYFGPGTRLTVL.

The CDR3 nucleotides read TGTGCCTGGAGTGTATCTGAAAAACTGTTTTTT. Translating it yields CAWSVSEKLFF. The chain uses TRBV30 and TRBJ1-4; D gene unclear. V was pared by 0 bases and J by 7 bases, with 3 bases between. This CDR3 has 11 amino acids. Germline loops: CDR1 GTSNPN, CDR2 SVGIG (reference sequence).

This rearrangement joins TRBV27 to TRBJ2-7; 7 bases are shared with TRBD1. The CDR3 is 14 residues long. Unmatched junction bases numbered 7, after V lost 5 bases and J lost 3 bases. Germline V lookup: CDR1 MNHEY, CDR2 SMNVEV (reference sequence). CDR3 in DNA: TGTGCCAGCAGTACCCGGGACAGTATCTACGAGCAGTACTTC. Residues: CASSTRDSIYEQYF.

This rearrangement joins TRBV6-1 to TRBJ1-5; 10 nucleotides line up with TRBD1. The junction had 10 bases not matched to a gene; V was cut back by 4 bases and J by 7 bases. CDR3 length: 16 residues. Germline V gives CDR1 MNHNS, CDR2 SASEGT. The CDR3 DNA reads TGTGCCAGCAGTGGAGGGACAGGGGTAACGAGGCAGCCCCAGCATTTT. Its protein product is CASSGGTGVTRQPQHF.

The chain employs TRBV30 and TRBJ2-3, with 11 nucleotides matching TRBD2. Trimming at V came to 7 bases and at J to 4 bases, leaving 4 bases not matched to a gene. This CDR3 has 13 residues. CDR1 and CDR2 (germline): GTSNPN, SVGIG (reference sequence). CDR3 sequence (DNA): TGTGCCTTCCTAGCGGGAGGCCCAGATACGCAGTATTTT. Encoded protein: CAFLAGGPDTQYF.

The rearrangement links TRBV6-5 to TRBJ2-7; 9 bases are a match to TRBD1. Germline V gene lookup returns CDR1 MNHEY and CDR2 SVGAGI. Trimming took 6 bases from V and 1 from J; bases not matched to a gene: 4. This CDR3 comprises 14 residues. CDR3 in amino acids: CASRPGQGSYEQYF. The CDR3, as DNA: TGTGCCAGCAGGCCGGGACAGGGTTCCTACGAGCAGTACTTC.

The chain combines TRBV9 with TRBJ1-1; no clear D. The CDR3 extends over 16 amino acids. The V gene lost 0 bases and the J gene lost 0 bases, with 12 bases spanning the gap. Germline CDR1 SGDLS, CDR2 YYNGEE. CDR3 DNA: TGTGCCAGCAGCGTAGGTCGGGCTCCACTGAACACTGAAGCTTTCTTT. Translated, it gives CASSVGRAPLNTEAFF.

The chain carries TRBV5-4 and TRBJ2-3, with D possibly being TRBD1 (5 bases). Germline assignment: CDR1 SGHNT and CDR2 YYREEE (reference sequence). The length of the CDR3 is 14 residues. V lost 5 bases and J lost 3, with 13 bases in between. The CDR3 spells CASRPVGRTDTQYF. CDR3 bases: TGTGCCAGCAGACCCGTGGGGCGGACAGATACGCAGTATTTT.

The genes are TRBV19 and TRBJ2-7; TRBD2 aligns across 7 bases. CDR1 and CDR2 from the germline V gene are LNHDA and SQIVND (reference sequence). The CDR3 covers 15 residues. After removal of 5 bases from V and 4 bases from J, the junction contained 11 bases not matched to a gene. CDR3 in DNA: TGTGCCAGTAGTCCGTCACCGGGACTATTTTACGAGCAGTACTTC. Translation gives CASSPSPGLFYEQYF.

The chain has TRBV2 and TRBJ2-2; TRBD1 matches at 9 bases. Germline CDR1 reads SNHLY; CDR2 reads FYNNEI. This CDR3 is 14 amino acids long. Trimming removed 8 bases from V and 4 bases from J; junction bases left unmatched: 5. The CDR3, as DNA: TGTGCCAGCCCCGGGACAGGGAGCACCGGGGAGCTGTTTTTT. Translated: CASPGTGSTGELFF.

This clone has only one observation. The rearrangement joins TRBV13 to TRBJ1-5; D gene unclear. Germline V lookup: CDR1 PRHDT, CDR2 FYEKMQ (reference sequence). This CDR3 is built from 13 residues. The V end lost 5 bases, the J end lost 4 bases, and 9 bases lay between the germline ends. The CDR3 spells CASSPSANQPQHF. The CDR3 coding sequence is TGTGCCAGCAGCCCCTCCGCGAATCAGCCCCAGCATTTT.

The rearrangement links TRBV29-1 to TRBJ2-1, with D perhaps matching TRBD2 (6 bases). Per the germline V gene, CDR1 is SQVTM and CDR2 is ANQGSEA. V was trimmed by 3 bases and J by 8 bases, leaving 20 bases between them. The CDR3 contains 15 residues. The CDR3 reads CSVDQLALSLDEQFF. CDR3 bases: TGCAGCGTTGATCAACTAGCCCTGAGTCTCGATGAGCAGTTCTTC.

The V and J genes are TRBV5-1 and TRBJ2-2; TRBD1 agrees at 7 bases. Germline V gene lookup returns CDR1 SGHRS and CDR2 YFSETQ. The ends lost 7 bases at V and 6 bases at J; junction bases unmatched: 6. This CDR3 is 13 amino acids long. CDR3 DNA: TGCGCCAGCTCCTTTACAGGGGCCGGGGAGCTGTTTTTT. This gives the protein CASSFTGAGELFF.

V usage is TRBV27 and J usage is TRBJ2-5, with D maybe TRBD2 (5 bases). Germline V gene sequence: CDR1 MNHEY, CDR2 SMNVEV (reference sequence). This CDR3 comprises 15 residues. V shed 6 bases and J shed 5 bases, with 19 bases lying between them. The chain's CDR3 is CASSLSGNFGETQYF. As DNA, the CDR3 is TGTGCCAGCAGCCTGTCGGGGAATTTTGGGGAGACCCAGTACTTC.

The V gene is TRBV18, the J gene TRBJ1-5; tentatively, D is TRBD1 (6 bases). The CDR3 has 16 residues. The V and J ends lost 1 base and 3 bases respectively, with 13 bases between them. Germline V lookup: CDR1 KGHSH, CDR2 LQKENI. CDR3 amino acids: CASSPLGGADNQPQHF. The DNA for the CDR3 is TGTGCCAGCTCACCACTGGGGGGGGCGGACAATCAGCCCCAGCATTTT.

V and J are TRBV19 and TRBJ2-3, with 9 bases aligning to TRBD2. V was clipped by 5 bases and J by 2 bases; unmatched bases: 8. This CDR3 comprises 16 residues. CDR1 is LNHDA and CDR2 is SQIVND in the germline V gene (reference sequence). The CDR3 sequence: CASSPPGLANTDTQYF. The CDR3 DNA reads as TGTGCCAGTAGTCCCCCGGGACTAGCTAACACAGATACGCAGTATTTT.

J is TRBJ1-2 and V is TRBV6-5; the D gene is possibly TRBD1 (5 bases). The CDR3 sequence is 12 residues long. V lost 7 bases to trimming and J lost 4 bases, with 10 bases between them. The germline CDR1 and CDR2 sequences are MNHEY and SVGAGI. As DNA, the CDR3 is TGTGCCAGCAAAGACAGCGGCTATGGCTACACCTTC. The encoded protein is CASKDSGYGYTF.

V usage is TRBV5-5 and J usage is TRBJ2-1; 11 positions match TRBD2. The CDR3 totals 13 residues. V gave up 6 bases and J gave up 8 bases; unmatched junction bases: 4. Germline V lookup: CDR1 SGHKS, CDR2 YYEKEE (reference sequence). CDR3 bases: TGTGCCAGCATAGCGGGAGGGCGGGATGAGCAGTTCTTC. It codes for CASIAGGRDEQFF.

The chain combines TRBV5-6 with TRBJ2-5; D remains ambiguous. The length of the CDR3 is 13 residues. Looked up from germline, CDR1 is SGHDT and CDR2 is YYEEEE. Between the trimmed V and J ends, which lost 0 bases and 4 bases, there was a span of 7 bases. The DNA for the CDR3 is TGTGCCAGCAGCTTGGACCGGCGAGAGACCCAGTACTTC. It translates to CASSLDRRETQYF.

A single count supports this clone. The chain uses TRBV5-5 and TRBJ2-7; D remains ambiguous. This CDR3 spans 12 amino acids. Per the germline V gene, CDR1 is SGHKS and CDR2 is YYEKEE (reference sequence). Trimming took off 4 bases at V and 9 bases at J, with 14 bases between the two ends. CDR3 coding DNA: TGTGCCAGCAGCCCCTCCTCTTCAGGGCAGTACTTC. As protein: CASSPSSSGQYF.

V usage is TRBV6-1 and J usage is TRBJ1-3; D possibly corresponds to TRBD1 (6 bases). V was pared by 3 bases and J by 0 bases, with 12 bases between. This CDR3 spans 16 amino acids. Germline CDR1 and CDR2: MNHNS and SASEGT. The CDR3 reads CASSDPTGSSGNTIYF. CDR3 nucleotides: TGTGCCAGCAGTGACCCGACAGGATCCTCTGGAAACACCATATATTTT.

The V call is TRBV28, the J call TRBJ2-5, with 11 bases fitting TRBD1. The V and J ends lost 6 bases and 4 bases, in that order; junction bases with no gene match: 10. Germline lookup yields CDR1 MDHEN and CDR2 SYDVKM. The CDR3 sequence is 16 residues long. Here the CDR3 reads CASSPGQGAYSETQYF. The CDR3 DNA sequence: TGTGCCAGCAGCCCTGGACAGGGGGCTTATTCAGAGACCCAGTACTTC. Together with reference TRBV28 and TRBJ2-5, the CDR3 gives the full variable domain: DVKVTQSSRYLVKRTGEKVFLECVQDMDHENMFWYRQDPGLGLRLIYFSYDVKMKEKGDIPEGYSVSREKKERFSLILESASTNQTSMYLCASSPGQGAYSETQYFGPGTRLLVL.

The chain couples TRBV4-3 to TRBJ2-1; D not resolved. V lost 9 bases, J lost 5 bases, and 14 bases lay in between. CDR1 LGHNA and CDR2 YSLEER come from the germline V gene. This CDR3 spans 13 amino acids. The CDR3 nucleotides are TGCGCCAGTAGCTACGGCAGAAACAATGAGCAGTTCTTC. Translation gives CASSYGRNNEQFF.

The chain couples TRBV25-1 to TRBJ2-1, with a possible D match to TRBD2 (6 bases). The CDR3 extends over 16 amino acids. Germline CDR1 and CDR2: MGHDK and SYGVNS. V was trimmed by 1 base and J by 3 bases, leaving 13 bases between them. Here the CDR3 reads CASSELGGASYNEQFF. For the CDR3, the DNA is TGTGCCAGCAGTGAATTGGGCGGGGCTAGCTACAATGAGCAGTTCTTC.

The chain links TRBV5-1 to TRBJ2-5, with 7 positions matching TRBD1. The J call may be faulty, since TRBJ2-7 better matches the DNA end. The germline gives CDR1 SGHRS, CDR2 YFSETQ. The CDR3 totals 12 residues. The DNA of the CDR3 is TGCGCCAGCAGCTACAGGGGAACCGAGCAGTACTTC. Translation: CASSYRGTEQYF.

V is TRBV19 and J is TRBJ1-2, with D perhaps TRBD1 (6 bases). Germline assignment: CDR1 LNHDA and CDR2 SQIVND (reference sequence). Trimming took off 4 bases at V and 3 bases at J, with 15 bases between the two ends. CDR3 length equals 15 residues. In nucleotides, the CDR3 is TGTGCCAGTAGTAGCCCGACGGACAGCCACTATGGCTACACCTTC. Translation: CASSSPTDSHYGYTF.

This chain links TRBV28 with TRBJ2-1, with 11 positions matching TRBD2. Per germline, CDR1 MDHEN and CDR2 SYDVKM. This CDR3 contains 13 residues. With V trimmed by 6 bases and J by 10 bases, 5 bases remained unmatched. This CDR3 is CASRSRLAGEQFF. DNA of the CDR3: TGTGCCAGCAGATCTCGACTAGCGGGAGAGCAGTTCTTC.

The V and J genes are TRBV25-1 and TRBJ2-1, with 10 bases fitting TRBD2. This CDR3 region has 16 residues. The germline V gene has CDR1 MGHDK and CDR2 SYGVNS. Trimming cost V 2 bases and J 1 base; bases outside gene matches: 2. Written as DNA, the CDR3 is TGTGCCAGCAGTGAACTGGGACTAGCGTCCTACAATGAGCAGTTCTTC. It translates to CASSELGLASYNEQFF.

This sequence joins TRBV7-2 and TRBJ1-2, with unresolved D. Looked up from germline, CDR1 is SGHTA and CDR2 is FQGNSA. The CDR3 totals 15 residues. With 5 bases removed from V and 4 bases from J, the gap between germline ends came to 17 bases. CDR3 amino acids: CASSPPRSRIYGYTF. As DNA, the CDR3 is TGTGCCAGCAGCCCCCCCCGGTCCCGGATCTATGGCTACACCTTC.